This T cell receptor beta chain was identified during a study of blood T cell repertoires in COVID-19. For the study at large: The samples span acute and convalescent COVID-19 from the United States, Italy and Spain. In each case, the material was cDNA or gDNA derived from T cells, B-cell-depleted T cells, or PBMCs.

Per the original data handling: The assay estimated nucleated cells by amplifying reference gene primers. Clones were sequenced by immunoSEQ multiplex PCR, and TCRdb holds only the in-frame ones, with some missing. V, J and clone size were drawn from that table, and D and trimming were deduced from the DNA. The table includes about 64,000 clones, around 85% detected once. This clone came up once. The CDR3 has 14 residues. The V end lost 2 bases, the J end lost 6 bases, and 14 bases lay between the germline ends. Per germline, CDR1 SGHTA and CDR2 FQGTGA. This TCR was recovered from a human donor in a cohort sampled during active COVID-19. The V call is TRBV7-3, the J call TRBJ2-7; tentatively, D is TRBD1 (6 bases). Input material: peripheral blood. CDR3 in DNA: TGTGCCAGCAGCTTAGCCCGGGACACAGGCGAGCAGTACTTC. Translated: CASSLARDTGEQYF. The entire variable domain, with the rest obtained from reference TRBV7-3 and TRBJ2-7, is as follows: GAGVSQTPSNKVTEKGKYVELRCDPISGHTALYWYRQSLGQGPEFLIYFQGTGAADDSGLPNDRFFAVRPEGSVSTLKIQRTERGDSAVYLCASSLARDTGEQYFGPGTRLTVT.